Shown below are 20 T cell receptor beta chains from a single sample sequenced in a study of blood T cell repertoires in COVID-19. The data were produced by immunoSEQ multiplex PCR, yet TCRdb's version contains in-frame clones alone and is incomplete. The sample lists about 210,000 clones; approximately 81% were seen once. The sample consisted of PBMCs or T cells enriched from blood (not recorded which). The receptors come from a woman in her forties or fifties with acute COVID-19.

The V gene is TRBV5-1, the J gene TRBJ2-3; 8 nucleotides match TRBD2. The germline V gene encodes CDR1 SGHRS and CDR2 YFSETQ. The CDR3 loop spans 15 amino acids. Losses at the gene ends were 0 bases for V and 3 bases for J; bases not matched to a gene: 3. CDR3: CASSLGGLATDTQYF. CDR3 sequence (DNA): TGCGCCAGCAGCTTGGGTGGACTAGCAACAGATACGCAGTATTTT.

This clone was counted a single time. The chain links TRBV19 to TRBJ1-2, with D uncertain. V lost 3 bases and J lost 7, with 12 bases in between. Per germline, CDR1 LNHDA and CDR2 SQIVND (reference sequence). The CDR3 contains 13 residues. The CDR3 here is CASSIDGVVGYTF. The CDR3 coding sequence is TGTGCCAGTAGTATTGACGGAGTGGTTGGCTACACCTTC. Variable domain in full (rest from reference TRBV19 and TRBJ1-2): DGGITQSPKYLFRKEGQNVTLSCEQNLNHDAMYWYRQDPGQGLRLIYYSQIVNDFQKGDIAEGYSVSREKKESFPLTVTSAQKNPTAFYLCASSIDGVVGYTFGSGTRLTVV.

This rearrangement joins TRBV19 to TRBJ1-2; 8 nucleotides line up with TRBD1. The CDR3 has 16 amino acids. Trimming at V came to 5 bases and at J to 4 bases, leaving 12 bases not matched to a gene. CDR1 is LNHDA and CDR2 is SQIVND in the germline V gene (reference sequence). CDR3 nucleotide sequence: TGTGCCAGTAGTCCTCCAGGGGGCCAGGGGCCCTATGGCTACACCTTC. Amino acids: CASSPPGGQGPYGYTF.

V and J are TRBV28 and TRBJ1-2; D is unclear. Trimming cost V 5 bases and J 3 bases, with 7 bases left between them. CDR3 length: 12 amino acids. The germline V gene has CDR1 MDHEN and CDR2 SYDVKM. The CDR3 DNA follows: TGTGCCAGCAGTCTGAGAGACTATGGCTACACCTTC. Residues: CASSLRDYGYTF.

This chain connects TRBV3-1 (or the pseudogene TRBV3-2) to TRBJ1-2; D might be TRBD1 (6 bases). Germline V gene lookup returns CDR1 LGHDT and CDR2 YNNKEL (reference sequence). CDR3 size: 14 residues. V dropped 4 bases and J dropped 0 bases, with 9 bases sitting between them. The CDR3 reads CASSRTEANYGYTF. The CDR3 DNA sequence: TGTGCCAGCAGCCGGACAGAAGCTAACTATGGCTACACCTTC.

This chain links TRBV12-1 with TRBJ2-2; the D segment call TRBD2 is taken from the table without a DNA check. TRBV12-1 is flagged as a pseudogene. This CDR3 is built from 15 residues. The CDR3 protein is CASSFHEPEHRGAVF. The DNA for the CDR3 is TGTGCCAGCAGCTTCCACGAGCCCGAACACCGGGGAGCTGTTTTT.

V usage is TRBV27 and J usage is TRBJ2-7, with a possible D match to TRBD2 (6 bases). This CDR3 spans 15 amino acids. V was shortened by 3 bases and J by 5 bases, with 17 bases between the two germline ends. Germline V gene data show CDR1 as MNHEY and CDR2 as SMNVEV (reference sequence). CDR3 amino acids: CASSFLSGFLDEQYF. CDR3 in DNA: TGTGCCAGCAGTTTCCTAAGCGGGTTTCTGGACGAGCAGTACTTC.

The chain employs TRBV7-9 and TRBJ1-2, with 7 bases lining up with TRBD1. The CDR3 covers 14 residues. CDR1 and CDR2 from the germline V gene are SEHNR and FQNEAQ (reference sequence). V was clipped by 5 bases and J by 5 bases; unmatched bases: 8. The CDR3 reads CASSNQKTGYGYTF. CDR3 coding DNA: TGTGCCAGCAGCAACCAAAAGACAGGGTATGGCTACACCTTC.

This clone was seen just once. V usage is TRBV28 and J usage is TRBJ2-7; TRBD1 matches at 7 bases. V gave up 6 bases and J gave up 5 bases; unmatched junction bases: 7. This CDR3 spans 13 amino acids. Germline V lookup: CDR1 MDHEN, CDR2 SYDVKM. For the CDR3, the DNA is TGTGCCAGCAGAATAGACAGGGAACACGAGCAGTACTTC. Amino acid sequence: CASRIDREHEQYF. Drawing the rest from reference TRBV28 and TRBJ2-7, the complete variable domain is DVKVTQSSRYLVKRTGEKVFLECVQDMDHENMFWYRQDPGLGLRLIYFSYDVKMKEKGDIPEGYSVSREKKERFSLILESASTNQTSMYLCASRIDREHEQYFGPGTRLTVT.

The chain links TRBV5-5 to TRBJ1-2, with TRBD1 as a possible D gene (6 bases). Germline CDR1 and CDR2: SGHKS and YYEKEE (reference sequence). Between the trimmed V and J ends, which lost 6 bases and 8 bases, there was a span of 17 bases. CDR3 size: 13 residues. CDR3: CASTLRDIVGYTF. CDR3 nucleotide sequence: TGTGCCAGCACCCTCCGGGACATCGTCGGCTACACCTTC.

CDR3 in DNA: TGTGCCAGCAGAGGGAGCCGGTCGGACTATGGCTACACCTTC. This codes for CASRGSRSDYGYTF. The genes are TRBV2 and TRBJ1-2; D is uncertain. This CDR3 contains 14 residues. Germline assignment: CDR1 SNHLY and CDR2 FYNNEI. With 6 bases removed from V and 3 bases from J, the gap between germline ends came to 14 bases.

This chain connects TRBV6-2 or TRBV6-3 to TRBJ2-3, with D possibly matching TRBD2 (6 bases). Deletions cut 6 bases from V and 0 bases from J, with 10 bases between. The CDR3 has 14 amino acids. Germline V gene data show CDR1 as MNHEY and CDR2 as SVGEGT. The CDR3 coding sequence is TGTGCCAGCAGCTTAGCGGCTAGCACAGATACGCAGTATTTT. Translated, it gives CASSLAASTDTQYF.

The V call is TRBV19, the J call TRBJ1-2; maybe TRBD1 (6 bases). Deletions cut 3 bases from V and 4 bases from J, with 12 bases between. This CDR3 spans 14 amino acids. The germline CDR1 and CDR2 sequences are LNHDA and SQIVND (reference sequence). CDR3 in amino acids: CASSIRDTLYGYTF. The CDR3 region has the DNA TGTGCCAGTAGTATCAGGGACACCCTCTATGGCTACACCTTC.

The genes are TRBV11-2 and TRBJ1-4; 7 nucleotides agree with TRBD1. Germline CDR1 is SGHAT and CDR2 is FQNNGV. CDR3 length: 17 amino acids. The V gene end was trimmed by 1 base and the J gene end by 3 bases; junction bases not matched to a gene: 8. The CDR3 loop is CASSLVPGGYANEKLFF. CDR3 bases: TGTGCCAGCAGCTTAGTTCCAGGGGGTTATGCTAATGAAAAACTGTTTTTT.

This chain connects TRBV2 to TRBJ2-6; the match to TRBD1 covers 9 bases. The ends lost 10 bases at V and 0 bases at J; junction bases unmatched: 7. CDR1 and CDR2 (germline): SNHLY, FYNNEI. CDR3 length: 16 amino acids. CDR3 sequence reads: CATLGTGSSGANVLTF. CDR3 sequence (DNA): TGTGCCACCCTCGGGACAGGGAGCTCTGGGGCCAACGTCCTGACTTTC.

This rearrangement joins TRBV11-2 to TRBJ1-1; no clear D gene. Germline V lookup: CDR1 SGHAT, CDR2 FQNNGV. The CDR3 runs 11 residues. Trimming cost V 5 bases and J 10 bases, with 11 bases left between them. CDR3 in amino acids: CASSLTSLAFF. CDR3 nucleotide sequence: TGTGCCAGCAGCCTGACATCTCTAGCTTTCTTT. Full variable domain (rest looked up from reference TRBV11-2 and TRBJ1-1): EAGVAQSPRYKIIEKRQSVAFWCNPISGHATLYWYQQILGQGPKLLIQFQNNGVVDDSQLPKDRFSAERLKGVDSTLKIQPAKLEDSAVYLCASSLTSLAFFGQGTRLTVV.

The rearrangement joins TRBV3-1 (or the pseudogene TRBV3-2) to TRBJ1-6; 9 bases fit TRBD1. The length of the CDR3 is 16 residues. V was clipped by 4 bases and J by 9 bases; unmatched bases: 10. CDR1 LGHDT and CDR2 YNNKEL come from the germline V gene (reference sequence). The CDR3 DNA reads TGTGCCAGCAGCCCGCGATCGGGACAGGGAATTTCACCCCTCCACTTT. Its protein product is CASSPRSGQGISPLHF.

This clone has only a few counts. The J gene is TRBJ1-1, the V gene TRBV3-1 (or the pseudogene TRBV3-2); no clear D. V was cut by 1 base and J by 8 bases, with 11 bases left in between. The V gene's germline CDR1 is LGHDT and CDR2 YNNKEL (reference sequence). This CDR3 has 13 residues. The CDR3 here is CASSQVRGTEAFF. The CDR3, as DNA: TGTGCCAGCAGCCAAGTCAGAGGAACCGAAGCTTTCTTT.

This clone has only a few counts. This chain joins TRBV2 and TRBJ1-4, with D maybe TRBD1 (5 bases). Trimming left V 8 bases short and J 3 bases short, with 13 bases between. This CDR3 region has 14 residues. Germline CDR1 SNHLY, CDR2 FYNNEI. The CDR3 reads CASGVREANEKLFF. CDR3 in DNA: TGTGCCAGCGGGGTCAGGGAGGCTAATGAAAAACTGTTTTTT.

The chain is built from TRBV28 and TRBJ1-1; the match to TRBD1 covers 10 bases. The junction had 11 bases not matched to a gene; V was cut back by 6 bases and J by 1 base. The length of the CDR3 is 17 residues. Germline assignment: CDR1 MDHEN and CDR2 SYDVKM. The CDR3, as DNA: TGTGCCAGCAGGTATCGGGACAGGGGACGGAGGAACACTGAAGCTTTCTTT. It yields the protein CASRYRDRGRRNTEAFF.